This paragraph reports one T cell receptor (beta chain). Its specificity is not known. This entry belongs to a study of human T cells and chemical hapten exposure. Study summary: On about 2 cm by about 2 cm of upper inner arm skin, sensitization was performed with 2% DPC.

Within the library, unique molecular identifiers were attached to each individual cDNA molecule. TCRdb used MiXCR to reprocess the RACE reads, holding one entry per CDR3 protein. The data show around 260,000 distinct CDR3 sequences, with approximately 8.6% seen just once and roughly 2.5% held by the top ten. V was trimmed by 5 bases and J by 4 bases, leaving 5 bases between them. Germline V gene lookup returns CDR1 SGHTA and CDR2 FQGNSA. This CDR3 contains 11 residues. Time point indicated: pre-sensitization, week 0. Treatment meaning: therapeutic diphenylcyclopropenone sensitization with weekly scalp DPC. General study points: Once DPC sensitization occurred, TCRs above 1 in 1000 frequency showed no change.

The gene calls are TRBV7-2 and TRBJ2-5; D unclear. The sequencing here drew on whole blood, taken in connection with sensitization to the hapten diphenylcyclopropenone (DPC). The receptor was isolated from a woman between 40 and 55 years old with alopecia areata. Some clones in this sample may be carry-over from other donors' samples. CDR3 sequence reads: CASSGSETQYF. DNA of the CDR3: TGTGCCAGCAGCGGCTCAGAGACCCAGTACTTC.